Each of the 29 T cell receptor beta chains below was sequenced from the same sample in a study of T-cell reconstitution after alpha-beta-depleted transplantation in children. TCRbeta library preparation incorporated unique molecular identifiers. MiXCR, run by TCRdb on the PCR reads, gives a single entry per CDR3 protein. The sample lists around 110,000 distinct CDR3 sequences, under 13% occurring once. This specimen consisted of PBMCs, obtained before TCRalphabeta/CD19-depleted stem cell transplant. Receptors were obtained from a boy aged 2 to 10 with acute lymphoblastic leukemia, due to receive a stem cell transplant.

The chain uses TRBV14 and TRBJ2-5; D might be TRBD2 (5 bases). With 4 bases removed from V and 7 bases from J, the gap between germline ends came to 13 bases. Germline V gene lookup returns CDR1 SGHDN and CDR2 FVKESK. There are 13 residues in the CDR3. CDR3 protein: CASSPSLGGTQYF. Written as DNA, the CDR3 is TGTGCCAGCAGCCCCAGCCTCGGAGGGACCCAGTACTTC.

This chain connects TRBV29-1 to TRBJ1-4; no clear D gene. The germline gives CDR1 SQVTM, CDR2 ANQGSEA. The CDR3 is made up of 13 amino acids. Trimming removed 5 bases at V and 6 bases at J, with 13 bases between. In nucleotides, the CDR3 is TGCAGCGTTCTGGTACAGTCTGATGAAAAACTGTTTTTT. Residues: CSVLVQSDEKLFF.

This chain links TRBV29-1 with TRBJ2-3; 10 bases are shared with TRBD2. J was trimmed by 4 bases and V by 6 bases; bases with no gene match: 1. Germline values: CDR1 SQVTM, CDR2 ANQGSEA. The CDR3 is 12 amino acids. Written as DNA, the CDR3 is TGCAGCGTCGGACTAGCGGCAGATACGCAGTATTTT. Translation: CSVGLAADTQYF.

This clonotype was counted at least ten times. The rearrangement uses TRBV10-3 and TRBJ2-1; 11 positions match TRBD2. V shed 3 bases, J shed 6 bases, and the junction held 4 bases outside the gene matches. The CDR3 loop spans 15 amino acids. Per germline, CDR1 ENHRY and CDR2 SYGVKD. The CDR3 is CAISDLAGGLNEQFF. The CDR3 DNA follows: TGTGCCATCAGTGATTTAGCGGGAGGGCTCAATGAGCAGTTCTTC.

This clonotype came up a few times. The gene calls are TRBV3-1 and TRBJ1-2, with D uncertain. The CDR3 loop spans 13 amino acids. Germline lookup yields CDR1 LGHDT and CDR2 YNNKEL (reference sequence). Trimming took 1 base from V and 7 from J, leaving 10 bases between them. The CDR3 bases are TGTGCCAGCAGCCAAGTGGGAGGGTCTGGCTACACCTTC. Residues: CASSQVGGSGYTF.

This clonotype has just one count. The CDR3 does not end in the conserved phenylalanine or tryptophan, so this is likely a read error. The J gene is TRBJ1-2, the V gene TRBV4-2; TRBD1 might be the D (5 bases). Trimming shortened V by 3 bases and J by 8 bases, and 19 bases separated the two germline ends. There are 15 residues in the CDR3. The germline CDR1 and CDR2 sequences are LGHNA and YNFKEQ. CDR3 in amino acids: CASSQTGHFWGGYTS. Here the CDR3 DNA reads TGTGCCAGCAGCCAGACCGGACACTTCTGGGGGGGCTACACCTCC.

The chain combines TRBV25-1 with TRBJ2-7; 7 positions match TRBD1. The trim removed 5 bases at V and 2 bases at J, leaving 6 bases unmatched. From germline, CDR1 is MGHDK and CDR2 SYGVNS. CDR3 size: 14 residues. The CDR3 nucleotides are TGTGCCAGCAGTCCAGGGGGTTTTCCCTACGAGCAGTACTTC. Amino acid sequence: CASSPGGFPYEQYF.

This clonotype appeared many times. J is TRBJ2-7 and V is TRBV5-6; D is tentatively TRBD1 or TRBD2 (5 bases each). This CDR3 has 14 amino acids. Germline CDR1 and CDR2: SGHDT and YYEEEE. V was trimmed by 5 bases and J by 5 bases, leaving 17 bases between them. This CDR3 reads CASRMWGSTNEQYF. DNA for the CDR3: TGTGCCAGCAGGATGTGGGGGAGTACGAACGAGCAGTACTTC.

In its sample, this clonotype was seen a few times. The chain has TRBV20-1 and TRBJ2-2, with no clear D. The V gene's germline CDR1 is DFQATT and CDR2 SNEGSKA (reference sequence). The CDR3 is 14 amino acids. Trimming cost V 5 bases and J 6 bases, with 16 bases left between them. The CDR3 here is CSAPDSSTSGELFF. CDR3 DNA: TGCAGTGCTCCCGATTCTTCCACCTCCGGGGAGCTGTTTTTT.

The CDR3: CSAKVKIDEQYF. Here the CDR3 DNA reads TGCAGTGCTAAGGTGAAGATTGACGAGCAGTACTTC. The V call is TRBV20-1, the J call TRBJ2-7; D call uncertain. Per the germline V gene, CDR1 is DFQATT and CDR2 is SNEGSKA (reference sequence). The V gene lost 4 bases and the J gene lost 5 bases, with 12 bases spanning the gap. The CDR3 sequence is 12 residues long.

The CDR3: CASRTGLAYGYTF. DNA for the CDR3: TGTGCCAGCCGGACAGGGCTGGCCTATGGCTACACCTTC. The V call is TRBV27, the J call TRBJ1-2; 8 bases map to TRBD1. Germline assignment: CDR1 MNHEY and CDR2 SMNVEV (reference sequence). V lost 8 bases to trimming and J lost 4 bases; unmatched junction nucleotides: 6. This CDR3 is 13 amino acids long.

Only a few counts were recorded for this clonotype. J is TRBJ1-2 and V is TRBV5-4; 8 positions match TRBD1. Trimming removed 3 bases from V and 7 bases from J; junction bases left unmatched: 2. This CDR3 contains 12 residues. Germline values: CDR1 SGHNT, CDR2 YYREEE (reference sequence). The CDR3 nucleotides read TGTGCCAGCAGCTCGGGACAGGTTGGCTACACCTTC. Amino acids: CASSSGQVGYTF.

This clonotype has at least ten counts. J is TRBJ2-1 and V is TRBV27, with 9 bases identical to TRBD2. This CDR3 spans 15 amino acids. Looked up from germline, CDR1 is MNHEY and CDR2 is SMNVEV (reference sequence). The V segment lost 3 bases and the J segment 2 bases; nucleotides outside the gene matches: 2. The chain's CDR3 is CASSFIAGAYNEQFF. Written as DNA, the CDR3 is TGTGCCAGCAGTTTTATAGCGGGAGCCTACAATGAGCAGTTCTTC.

This chain links TRBV20-1 with TRBJ2-7, with 14 bases aligning to TRBD2. Germline trimming cut 2 bases from V and 6 bases from J; bases unmatched to any gene: 9. The CDR3 spans 16 residues. The germline V gene has CDR1 DFQATT and CDR2 SNEGSKA (reference sequence). Here the CDR3 DNA reads TGCAGTGCTAGATTACGAGGACTAGCGGGAGGTGGCGAGCAGTACTTC. Protein sequence: CSARLRGLAGGGEQYF.

This clonotype was seen more than once but under ten times. This chain joins TRBV7-9 and TRBJ2-2, with D possibly TRBD2 on 5 matching bases. Germline CDR1 reads SEHNR; CDR2 reads FQNEAQ (reference sequence). This CDR3 has 17 residues. The germline V and J ends were trimmed by 8 bases and 0 bases, with 19 bases remaining between them. The CDR3 region has the DNA TGTGCCAGCCGACCCCCCGGGATATCTACGAACACCGGGGAGCTGTTTTTT. Translated: CASRPPGISTNTGELFF.

J is TRBJ2-3 and V is TRBV5-1; either TRBD1 or TRBD2 may supply D (5 bases each). The CDR3 is made up of 14 amino acids. The germline V gene has CDR1 SGHRS and CDR2 YFSETQ. Trimming left V 3 bases short and J 6 bases short, with 14 bases between. The DNA for the CDR3 is TGCGCCAGCAGCTCCGGGACGAGGACGGATACGCAGTATTTT. This codes for CASSSGTRTDTQYF.

The rearrangement uses TRBV5-6 and TRBJ2-7, with a weak D call TRBD2 (5 bases). Germline-derived CDR1 and CDR2 are SGHDT and YYEEEE. The CDR3 runs 12 residues. Trimming pared 9 bases from V and 4 bases from J, leaving 14 bases between. The CDR3 protein is CAMSPGVYEQYF. In DNA, the CDR3 is TGTGCCATGAGCCCCGGGGTTTACGAGCAGTACTTC.

The J gene is TRBJ2-4, the V gene TRBV5-6; D unclear. Germline CDR1 SGHDT, CDR2 YYEEEE. The CDR3 has 12 amino acids. Trimming took 1 base from V and 11 from J, leaving 10 bases between them. As DNA, the CDR3 is TGTGCCAGCAGCTTGAGGTTTAGTTTTCAGTACTTC. Translating gives CASSLRFSFQYF.

This clonotype was seen only a few times. The chain carries TRBV5-5 and TRBJ2-3, with D unresolved. Germline V gene data show CDR1 as SGHKS and CDR2 as YYEKEE (reference sequence). The length of the CDR3 is 14 residues. The V gene lost 3 bases and the J gene lost 0 bases, with 8 bases spanning the gap. This CDR3 is CASSSLYSTDTQYF. The CDR3 region has the DNA TGTGCCAGCAGCTCCTTATATAGCACAGATACGCAGTATTTT.

The V and J genes are TRBV29-1 and TRBJ2-1; 13 bases match TRBD2. Germline V gene data show CDR1 as SQVTM and CDR2 as ANQGSEA. The V and J ends lost 7 bases and 4 bases, in that order; junction bases with no gene match: 13. The CDR3 spans 17 residues. In nucleotides, the CDR3 is TGCAGCGGCCTCGGACTAGCGGGAGAGGGGGAATACAATGAGCAGTTCTTC. As protein: CSGLGLAGEGEYNEQFF.

This sequence joins TRBV20-1 and TRBJ2-2; TRBD2 matches 8 bases. V dropped 1 base and J dropped 2; count of bases not matched to a gene: 3. This CDR3 is built from 15 residues. Germline V lookup: CDR1 DFQATT, CDR2 SNEGSKA (reference sequence). CDR3: CSARGLAGNTGELFF. The CDR3 DNA reads as TGCAGTGCTAGAGGGCTAGCGGGCAACACCGGGGAGCTGTTTTTT.

The V gene is TRBV14, the J gene TRBJ2-7, with D perhaps being TRBD1 or TRBD2 (5 bases each). Trimming left V 1 base short and J 5 bases short, with 9 bases between. Germline CDR1 reads SGHDN; CDR2 reads FVKESK. The CDR3 spans 13 residues. CDR3 in amino acids: CASSQVLGHEQYF. The CDR3 DNA is TGTGCCAGCAGCCAAGTTCTGGGACACGAGCAGTACTTC.

This clonotype was recorded many times. The rearrangement uses TRBV5-5 and TRBJ2-3, with a weak D call TRBD2 (5 bases). The V end was cut by 1 base, the J end by 5 bases, with 17 bases between. Germline loops: CDR1 SGHKS, CDR2 YYEKEE (reference sequence). This CDR3 comprises 16 residues. The chain's CDR3 is CASSLFLLGSGDTQYF. The DNA of the CDR3 is TGTGCCAGCAGCTTGTTTTTGTTAGGGAGTGGAGATACGCAGTATTTT. The whole variable domain, remainder taken from reference TRBV5-5 and TRBJ2-3, is DAGVTQSPTHLIKTRGQQVTLRCSPISGHKSVSWYQQVLGQGPQFIFQYYEKEERGRGNFPDRFSARQFPNYSSELNVNALLLGDSALYLCASSLFLLGSGDTQYFGPGTRLTVL.

This clonotype was observed at least ten times. The chain combines TRBV12-5 with TRBJ2-1; weak D call: TRBD1 (5 bases). Germline V gene data show CDR1 as LGHNT and CDR2 as FRNRAP. Trimming removed 2 bases at V and 9 bases at J, with 11 bases between. CDR3 length: 13 amino acids. CDR3 in DNA: TGTGCTAGTGGTTTGCCAAGGGGTACTGAGCAGTTCTTC. Protein product: CASGLPRGTEQFF.

The gene calls are TRBV24-1 and TRBJ1-5, with 7 bases lining up with TRBD1. The CDR3 covers 16 residues. The V gene's germline CDR1 is KGHDR and CDR2 SFDVKD. After removal of 5 bases from V and 0 bases from J, the junction contained 6 bases not matched to a gene. DNA of the CDR3: TGTGCCACCAGTGGTGGGACAGTGTATAGCAATCAGCCCCAGCATTTT. This gives the protein CATSGGTVYSNQPQHF.

This clonotype was observed many times. This chain joins TRBV20-1 and TRBJ1-2; 7 bases match TRBD1. The junction had 7 bases not matched to a gene; V was cut back by 3 bases and J by 6 bases. The CDR3 loop spans 13 amino acids. Germline values: CDR1 DFQATT, CDR2 SNEGSKA (reference sequence). The CDR3 loop is CSARATGTNGYTF. The CDR3 DNA reads TGCAGTGCTAGGGCGACAGGGACTAATGGCTACACCTTC.

The chain uses TRBV7-2 and TRBJ1-2; 7 bases are a match to TRBD1. The germline V gene has CDR1 SGHTA and CDR2 FQGNSA. The V and J ends lost 5 bases and 0 bases, in that order; junction bases with no gene match: 3. The CDR3 is 14 amino acids. The CDR3 region has the DNA TGTGCCAGCAGCCGGGACAGAGCTAACTATGGCTACACCTTC. This translates into CASSRDRANYGYTF.

V and J are TRBV29-1 and TRBJ1-2, with D maybe TRBD1 (5 bases). V lost 4 bases, J lost 6 bases, and 12 bases lay in between. The CDR3 is 12 amino acids. Per the germline V gene, CDR1 is SQVTM and CDR2 is ANQGSEA. CDR3 loop: CSVGTGDDGYTF. The CDR3 DNA reads TGCAGCGTTGGCACAGGTGACGATGGCTACACCTTC.

This clonotype was seen ten or more times. The V and J genes are TRBV20-1 and TRBJ2-5; 7 bases fit TRBD2. The CDR3 spans 15 residues. V was pared by 4 bases and J by 5 bases, with 13 bases of the junction left unmatched. Per the germline V gene, CDR1 is DFQATT and CDR2 is SNEGSKA (reference sequence). The CDR3 is CSANHPRTRRETQYF. The CDR3 nucleotides read TGCAGTGCTAACCATCCTAGGACTAGGCGGGAGACCCAGTACTTC.